Below, one TCR beta chain is given with its context. The antigen is undetermined. Both 60 Vbeta primers and 13 Jbeta primers went into the PCR. Data came from immunoSEQ multiplex PCR; TCRdb stores just in-frame clones and leaves some out. The sample includes 150,000 to 190,000 clones, roughly 84% of them seen just once. The data derive from a study of cytomegalovirus exposure and HLA in healthy donors. The wider study: Drawn from HLA-typed donors, about 82 million unique TCRs were held in an early data release. The study, taken as a whole, reports: With later analysis, a missense DCLRE1C variant became linked to TCR beta V- and J-gene trimming. The investigators catalogued some 150 TCR beta chains as cytomegalovirus-associated.

There are 19 residues in the CDR3. The V gene end was trimmed by 3 bases and the J gene end by 7 bases; junction bases not matched to a gene: 20. Germline CDR1 and CDR2: SNHLY and FYNNEI. The chain joins TRBV2 to TRBJ1-5, with 8 nucleotides matching TRBD1. The TCR comes from a young woman in good health and CMV-seronegative. The sequencing input was PBMCs. For the CDR3, the DNA is TGTGCCAGCAGTGATGAGAGGACAGGGCGTACCATTCGCCCCCAGCCCCAGCATTTT. Protein product: CASSDERTGRTIRPQPQHF. Using reference TRBV2 and TRBJ1-5 for the parts outside the CDR3, the full variable domain is EPEVTQTPSHQVTQMGQEVILRCVPISNHLYFYWYRQILGQKVEFLVSFYNNEISEKSEIFDDQFSVERPDGSNFTLKIRSTKLEDSAMYFCASSDERTGRTIRPQPQHFGDGTRLSIL.